This T cell receptor (beta chain) was documented in a study of blood T cell repertoires in COVID-19. Study-wide context: Sources were T cells, B-cell-depleted T cells, or PBMCs; the material itself was cDNA or gDNA.

The table came from immunoSEQ multiplex PCR; TCRdb's copy has only in-frame clones and leaves some out. The data hold about 230,000 clones, with under 90% observed a single time. The CDR3 is 15 amino acids. CDR1 and CDR2 from the germline V gene are MNHEY and SVGAGI. V trimming: 7 bases; J trimming: 3 bases; junction bases outside the gene matches: 12. Enrolled through a virtual design, the participants were between roughly 18 and 90 years of age and came from 24 US areas. Before being deemed recovered, Cohort 3 donors had two negative PCRs, clearance, or symptom resolution. The TCR sequence derives from a man in his 60s who had recovered from COVID-19. Sequencing was done on a sample of PBMCs or T cells enriched from blood (not recorded which). The V and J genes are TRBV6-5 and TRBJ2-7; 7 positions match TRBD1. CDR3 nucleotide sequence: TGTGCCAGCAAGAGTGTGAGGGGGCCAGGCTACGAGCAGTACTTC. It yields the protein CASKSVRGPGYEQYF.